This T cell receptor beta chain was recorded in a study of blood T cell repertoires in COVID-19. The overall study: COVID-19 samples from acute and convalescent phases originated in the United States, Italy and Spain. In each case, the material was cDNA or gDNA derived from T cells, B-cell-depleted T cells, or PBMCs.

CDR1 is SSHAT, CDR2 FNYEAQ, per germline (reference sequence). This CDR3 region has 13 residues. As for this clone: The junction does not match germline at one end; this may be a read error.

In the original workflow: Researchers report that nucleated cell counts were estimated from reference gene primer amplification. Measured with immunoSEQ multiplex PCR; TCRdb has only the in-frame clones, and not every one. V and J calls and clone size are copied from that table; D and trimming were computed from the DNA. The repertoire has about 100,000 clones, 85% of them found once; the top ten carry less than 2%. This receptor was obtained from a woman in her 70s with active or convalescent COVID-19. Sequenced material: peripheral blood. The rearrangement links TRBV7-7 to TRBJ2-3; D remains unclear. The CDR3 DNA reads as TGTGCTAGCAGCTTAGGTCTAGGCCCCCCGCAGTATTTT. Its protein product is CASSLGLGPPQYF.